This paragraph reports one TCR beta chain. What it binds is not known. The length of the CDR3 is 15 residues. Germline lookup yields CDR1 MRHNA and CDR2 SNTAGT. Trimming took 3 bases from V and 3 from J; bases not matched to a gene: 2. Some clones are missing from TCRdb's copy, which holds only in-frame ones; the method was immunoSEQ multiplex PCR. The data show about 30,000 clones, 85% to 95% seen once. This sample was taken from a study of graft-versus-host responses after intestinal transplantation. Study-wide background: Transplant types were multivisceral, liver-intestinal, or isolated intestinal. For approximately three years after anti-thymocyte globulin induction, all recipients took tacrolimus and steroids.

Study observations and caveats: There was an association between peak levels of circulating GvH clones and early post-transplant HvG declines.

This TCR was sampled from a human patient who received an intestinal transplant, so some T cells may come from the graft donor. This specimen consisted of PBMCs, obtained 66 days after intestinal transplant. This chain links TRBV6-4 with TRBJ2-2, with 9 bases aligning to TRBD2. Written as DNA, the CDR3 is TGTGCCAGCAGTGAATTAGCGGGGGACACCGGGGAGCTGTTTTTT. Amino acid sequence: CASSELAGDTGELFF.